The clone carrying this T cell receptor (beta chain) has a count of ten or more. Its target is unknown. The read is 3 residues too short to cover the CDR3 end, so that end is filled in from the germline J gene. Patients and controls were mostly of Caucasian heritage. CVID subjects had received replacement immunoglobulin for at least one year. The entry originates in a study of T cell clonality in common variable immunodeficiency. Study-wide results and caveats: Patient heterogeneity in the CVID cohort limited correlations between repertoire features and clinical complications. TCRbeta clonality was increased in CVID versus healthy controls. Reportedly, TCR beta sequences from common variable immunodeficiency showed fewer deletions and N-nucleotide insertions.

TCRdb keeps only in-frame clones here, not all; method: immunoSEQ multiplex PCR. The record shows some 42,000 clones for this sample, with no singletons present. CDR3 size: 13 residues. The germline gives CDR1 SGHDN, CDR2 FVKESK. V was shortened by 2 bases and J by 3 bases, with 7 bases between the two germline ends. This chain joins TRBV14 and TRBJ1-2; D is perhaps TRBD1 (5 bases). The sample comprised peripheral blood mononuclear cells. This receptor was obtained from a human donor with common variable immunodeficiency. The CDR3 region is CASSQPRDYGYTF. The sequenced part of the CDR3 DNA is TGTGCCAGCAGCCAACCCAGGGACTATGGC.